The clone carrying this T cell receptor beta chain was observed a few times. The antigen is unknown. These data are taken from a study of response to subunit inactivated influenza vaccine. Germline V gives CDR1 DFQATT, CDR2 SNEGSKA (reference sequence). The ends were cut back, 2 bases at V and 2 bases at J, with 9 bases in the middle. This CDR3 is built from 13 residues. Study results and caveats: After each seasonal influenza vaccination, few new T cells are recruited, the authors suggested.

From the RT-PCR reads, TCRdb called clonotypes with MiXCR, one entry per CDR3 protein. The sample yields hundreds of thousands of distinct CDR3 sequences, 15% to 20% seen once. The clonotype comes from a man between 45 and 75 years old who received an inactivated influenza vaccine. This chain joins TRBV20-1 and TRBJ2-5; D remains unclear. Sequences were derived from CD4+ T cells sorted from PBMCs, sampled 23 months after vaccination. DNA of the CDR3: TGCAGTGCTAGAAGACTTCCTCAAGAGACCCAGTACTTC. It codes for CSARRLPQETQYF.